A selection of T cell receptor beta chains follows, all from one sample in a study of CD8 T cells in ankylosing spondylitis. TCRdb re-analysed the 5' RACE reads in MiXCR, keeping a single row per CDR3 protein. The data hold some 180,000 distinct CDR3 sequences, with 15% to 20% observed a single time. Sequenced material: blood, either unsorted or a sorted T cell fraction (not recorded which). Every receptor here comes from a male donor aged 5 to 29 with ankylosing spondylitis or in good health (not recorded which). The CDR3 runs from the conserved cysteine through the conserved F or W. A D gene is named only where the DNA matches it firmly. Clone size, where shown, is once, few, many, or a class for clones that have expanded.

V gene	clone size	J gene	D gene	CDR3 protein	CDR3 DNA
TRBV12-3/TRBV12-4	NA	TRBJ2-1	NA	CASSLASVSSYNEQFF	TGTGCCAGCAGTTTGGCCTCCGTGAGCTCCTACAATGAGCAGTTCTTC
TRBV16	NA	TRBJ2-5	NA	CASTPSYQETQYF	TGTGCCAGCACCCCCTCCTACCAAGAGACCCAGTACTTC
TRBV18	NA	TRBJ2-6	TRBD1	CASSFRTGWMNSGANVLTF	TGTGCCAGCTCATTCCGGACAGGGTGGATGAACTCTGGGGCCAACGTCCTGACTTTC
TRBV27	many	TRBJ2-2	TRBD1	CASSLSGTGVFGELFF	TGTGCCAGCAGTTTATCCGGGACAGGGGTTTTCGGGGAGCTGTTTTTT
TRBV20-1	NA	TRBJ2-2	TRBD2	CSVQLAGVGELFF	TGCAGTGTACAACTAGCGGGAGTCGGGGAGCTGTTTTTT
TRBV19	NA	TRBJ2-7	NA	CASSPTSNSYEQYF	TGTGCCAGTAGTCCAACTTCTAACTCCTACGAGCAGTACTTC
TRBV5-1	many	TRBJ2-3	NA	CASSSRGTTDTQYF	TGCGCCAGCAGCTCGAGGGGCACGACAGATACGCAGTATTTT
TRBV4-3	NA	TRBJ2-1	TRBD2	CASSQDRWTSGSNEQFF	TGCGCCAGCAGCCAAGATAGGTGGACTAGCGGTTCCAATGAGCAGTTCTTC
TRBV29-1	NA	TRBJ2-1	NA	CSVAGLLTQATLYNEQFF	TGCAGCGTCGCGGGACTCCTAACTCAAGCGACCCTCTACAATGAGCAGTTCTTC
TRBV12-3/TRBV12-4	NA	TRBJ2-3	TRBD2	CASSWVAGGADTQYF	TGTGCCAGCAGTTGGGTAGCGGGAGGCGCAGATACGCAGTATTTT
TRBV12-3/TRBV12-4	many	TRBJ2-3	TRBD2	CAIRTSGGGDTQYF	TGTGCCATCCGAACTAGCGGGGGGGGAGATACGCAGTATTTT
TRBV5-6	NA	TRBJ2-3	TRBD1	CASSLYTGGSTDTQYF	TGTGCCAGCAGCTTGTACACAGGGGGCTCCACAGATACGCAGTATTTT
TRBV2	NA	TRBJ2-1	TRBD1	CASSLRGQGSLF	TGTGCCAGCAGTTTACGCGGACAGGGCTCGCTCTTC
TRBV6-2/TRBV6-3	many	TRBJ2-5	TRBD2	CASSPLAGGETQYF	TGTGCCAGCAGTCCACTAGCGGGAGGCGAGACCCAGTACTTC
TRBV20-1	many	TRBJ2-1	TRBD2	CSAGEPGLAGDGQFF	TGCAGTGCTGGTGAACCGGGACTAGCGGGAGATGGGCAGTTCTTC
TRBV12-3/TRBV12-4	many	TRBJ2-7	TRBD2	CASSAETGLAGSEQYF	TGTGCCAGCAGTGCGGAAACGGGACTAGCGGGTTCCGAGCAGTACTTC
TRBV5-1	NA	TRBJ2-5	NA	CASSQDRSQYF	TGCGCCAGCAGCCAAGACAGGTCCCAGTACTTC
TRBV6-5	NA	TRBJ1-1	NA	CATRYRSFSTEAFF	TGTGCCACCCGATACCGTTCATTTTCCACTGAAGCTTTCTTT
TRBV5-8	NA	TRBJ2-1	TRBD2	CASSLVAGVSYNEQFF	TGTGCCAGCAGCTTGGTAGCGGGAGTTTCCTACAATGAGCAGTTCTTC
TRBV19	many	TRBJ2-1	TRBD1	CASSDQGAPHNEQFF	TGTGCCAGTAGTGACCAGGGGGCGCCCCACAATGAGCAGTTCTTC
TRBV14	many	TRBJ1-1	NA	CASSQGLTGQAFF	TGTGCCAGCAGCCAAGGACTGACAGGCCAAGCTTTCTTT
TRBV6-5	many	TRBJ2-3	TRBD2	CASSYSPSGSGDTQYF	TGTGCCAGCAGTTACTCGCCTAGCGGGAGTGGAGATACGCAGTATTTT
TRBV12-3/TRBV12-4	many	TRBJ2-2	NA	CASSPTGPKGTGELFF	TGTGCCAGCAGTCCTACCGGGCCCAAAGGGACCGGGGAGCTGTTTTTT
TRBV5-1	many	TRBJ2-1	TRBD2	CASSFRREIDEQFF	TGCGCCAGCAGCTTTCGGCGGGAGATCGATGAGCAGTTCTTC
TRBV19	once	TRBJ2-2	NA	CASSMGARTGELFF	TGTGCCAGTAGTATGGGGGCGCGAACCGGGGAGCTGTTTTTT
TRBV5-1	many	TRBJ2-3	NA	CASNTWSPTDTQYF	TGCGCCAGCAATACATGGTCCCCCACAGATACGCAGTATTTT
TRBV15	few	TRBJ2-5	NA	CATSINIQETQYF	TGTGCCACCAGCATAAACATCCAAGAGACCCAGTACTTC
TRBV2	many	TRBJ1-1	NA	CASSVTKGGLTEAFF	TGTGCCAGCAGCGTAACAAAAGGGGGACTCACTGAAGCTTTCTTT
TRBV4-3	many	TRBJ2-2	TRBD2	CASSQESIAGVGAGELFF	TGCGCCAGCAGCCAAGAGTCGATAGCGGGAGTCGGGGCCGGGGAGCTGTTTTTT
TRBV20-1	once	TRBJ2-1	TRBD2	CSARLAGGSYGVNEQFF	TGCAGTGCTAGATTAGCGGGAGGCAGTTATGGGGTGAATGAGCAGTTCTTC
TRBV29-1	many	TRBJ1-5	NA	CSVVTQGINQPQHF	TGCAGCGTTGTTACACAGGGCATCAATCAGCCCCAGCATTTT
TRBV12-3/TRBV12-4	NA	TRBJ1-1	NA	CASSSVPRVGAEAFF	TGTGCCAGCAGTTCAGTCCCCAGGGTTGGGGCTGAAGCTTTCTTT
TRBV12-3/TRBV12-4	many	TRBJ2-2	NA	CASSLRRAFTGELFF	TGTGCCAGCAGTTTAAGACGGGCCTTCACCGGGGAGCTGTTTTTT
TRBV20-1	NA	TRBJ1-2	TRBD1	CSSLSGTGYYGYAF	TGCAGTTCCCTCTCCGGGACAGGGTACTATGGCTACGCCTTC
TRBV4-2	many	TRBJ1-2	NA	CASSQDLGDIYGYTF	TGTGCCAGCAGCCAAGATCTTGGGGACATTTATGGCTACACCTTC
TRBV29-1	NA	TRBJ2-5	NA	CSVEDWRDPLQETQYF	TGCAGCGTTGAAGATTGGAGAGACCCGTTGCAAGAGACCCAGTACTTC
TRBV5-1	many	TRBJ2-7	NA	CASSSGRFDEQYF	TGCGCCAGCAGCTCGGGACGGTTTGACGAGCAGTACTTC
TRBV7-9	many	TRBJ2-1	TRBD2	CASSLHKGLAEYNEQFF	TGTGCCAGCAGCTTACACAAGGGACTAGCGGAGTACAATGAGCAGTTCTTC
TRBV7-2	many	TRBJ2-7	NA	CASSYREVYEQYF	TGTGCCAGCAGCTACAGGGAGGTCTACGAGCAGTACTTC
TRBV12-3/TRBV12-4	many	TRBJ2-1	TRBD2	CASSPGTSGNEQFF	TGTGCCAGCAGTCCCGGGACTAGCGGCAATGAGCAGTTCTTC
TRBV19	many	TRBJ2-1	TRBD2	CASSRASGVDEQFF	TGTGCCAGTAGTAGGGCTAGCGGCGTCGATGAGCAGTTCTTC
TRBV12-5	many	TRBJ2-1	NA	CASSEQFF	TGTGCTAGTAGTGAGCAGTTCTTC
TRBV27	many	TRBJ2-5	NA	CASSFLTAIETQYF	TGTGCCAGCAGTTTTTTGACAGCTATAGAGACCCAGTACTTC
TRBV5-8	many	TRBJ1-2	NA	CASSFVGTIYGYTF	TGTGCCAGCAGCTTTGTAGGGACCATCTATGGCTACACCTTC
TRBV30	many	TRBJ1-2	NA	CAWSVWRDYGYTF	TGTGCCTGGAGTGTATGGCGTGACTATGGCTACACCTTC
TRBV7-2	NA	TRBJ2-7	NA	CASSLAGTASYEQYF	TGTGCCAGCAGCTTAGCTGGGACGGCCTCCTACGAGCAGTACTTC
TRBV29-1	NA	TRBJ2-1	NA	CSADLNGRGNEQFF	TGCAGCGCTGACCTAAACGGAAGGGGCAATGAGCAGTTCTTC
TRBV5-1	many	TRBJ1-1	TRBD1	CASSKRQGAGTEAFF	TGCGCCAGCAGCAAACGACAGGGGGCTGGCACTGAAGCTTTCTTT
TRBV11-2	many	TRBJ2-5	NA	CASSSRLETQYF	TGTGCCAGCAGCTCCCGACTGGAGACCCAGTACTTC
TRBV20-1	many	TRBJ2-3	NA	CSAWPLSSTDTQYF	TGCAGTGCCTGGCCTTTGTCGAGCACAGATACGCAGTATTTT
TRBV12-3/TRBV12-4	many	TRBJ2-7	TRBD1	CASSRGQGSEQYF	TGTGCCAGCAGTCGGGGACAGGGGAGCGAGCAGTACTTC
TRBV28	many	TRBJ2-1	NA	CASREGTTYNEQFF	TGTGCCAGCAGGGAGGGGACCACATACAATGAGCAGTTCTTC
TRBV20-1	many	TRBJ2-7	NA	CSARGTALTYEQYF	TGCAGTGCTAGAGGGACAGCGTTAACCTACGAGCAGTACTTC
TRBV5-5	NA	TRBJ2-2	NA	CASSLESDNTGELFF	TGTGCCAGCAGCTTGGAGTCGGACAACACCGGGGAGCTGTTTTTT
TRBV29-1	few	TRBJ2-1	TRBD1	CSAKVGQGKFGEQFF	TGCAGCGCCAAGGTCGGACAGGGTAAATTTGGTGAGCAGTTCTTC